Shown below are 30 T cell receptor beta chains from a single sample sequenced in a study of T cell clonality in common variable immunodeficiency. Generated by immunoSEQ multiplex PCR, the TCRdb table keeps only in-frame clones and is missing some. The sample shows about 60,000 clones, no singletons; the ten largest hold 1.5% to 2%. The material sequenced was peripheral blood mononuclear cells. Every receptor here comes from a person between 18 and 70 years old in good health.

This clone was observed many times. Coverage ceases 3 residues before the CDR3 finishes, and the germline J gene fills in the end. This chain links TRBV10-3 with TRBJ2-3; 8 bases align to TRBD2. This CDR3 is 13 amino acids long. Germline-derived CDR1 and CDR2 are ENHRY and SYGVKD. V was pared by 7 bases and J by 0 bases, with 0 bases of the junction left unmatched. The sequenced CDR3 bases are TGTGCCATCACTAGCGGGAGCACAGATACG. Protein product: CAITSGSTDT. The entire CDR3 sequence reads CAITSGSTDTQYF.

This clone was observed at least ten times. The sequence runs out 3 residues before the end of the CDR3; the remainder is reconstructed from the germline J gene. J is TRBJ1-1 and V is TRBV20-1; no definite D call. This CDR3 is 12 amino acids long. Deletions cut 5 bases from V and 1 base from J, with 8 bases between. CDR1 is DFQATT and CDR2 is SNEGSKA in the germline V gene (reference sequence). The sequenced CDR3 bases are TGCAGTGCTCCTCCTACGAACACTGAA. As protein: CSAPPTNTE. The full-length CDR3 reads as CSAPPTNTEAFF.

Many counts were recorded for this clone. The observed sequence ends 3 residues before the CDR3 terminus, with the missing tail filled in from the germline J gene. The chain uses TRBV28 and TRBJ1-4; D might be TRBD1 (6 bases). Trimming took 8 bases from V and 6 from J, leaving 16 bases between them. The germline V gene has CDR1 MDHEN and CDR2 SYDVKM. The CDR3 runs 14 residues. Incomplete CDR3 DNA: TGTGCCAGCGTACAGGGTAGTAACGATGAAAAA. Translated, it gives CASVQGSNDEK. The full CDR3 sequence reads CASVQGSNDEKLFF. Full variable domain (outside the CDR3, taken from reference TRBV28 and TRBJ1-4): DVKVTQSSRYLVKRTGEKVFLECVQDMDHENMFWYRQDPGLGLRLIYFSYDVKMKEKGDIPEGYSVSREKKERFSLILESASTNQTSMYLCASVQGSNDEKLFFGSGTQLSVL.

This clone was found many times. Read data end 3 residues before the CDR3 end; the end is taken from the germline J gene. The chain couples TRBV2 to TRBJ1-4; 10 bases align to TRBD1. CDR1 and CDR2 from the germline V gene are SNHLY and FYNNEI. Losses at the gene ends were 6 bases for V and 8 bases for J; bases not matched to a gene: 6. The CDR3 has 14 residues. CDR3 sequence reads: CASSAGTGVEKLFF. CDR3 DNA (partial): TGTGCCAGCAGCGCCGGGACAGGGGTGGAAAAA.

This clone was detected many times. Read coverage stops 3 residues before the CDR3 terminus; the germline J gene supplies the remainder. V gene TRBV28 combines with J gene TRBJ1-4; the D is unclear. The CDR3 covers 14 residues. The V end lost 5 bases, the J end lost 5 bases, and 12 bases lay between the germline ends. Germline CDR1 is MDHEN and CDR2 is SYDVKM. The sequenced part of the CDR3 DNA is TGTGCCAGCAGTCCGCCCCACAAGAATGAAAAA. It encodes CASSPPHKNEK. The whole CDR3 is CASSPPHKNEKLFF.

Many counts were recorded for this clone. The CDR3 loop is CATSDPQGGDYGYTF. CDR3 bases read: TGTGCCACCAGTGATCCCCAGGGAGGGGACTATGGC. The chain couples TRBV24-1 to TRBJ1-2, with D tentatively TRBD1 (5 bases). The CDR3 extends 3 residues past the end of the read, so its final part is completed from the germline J gene. Per the germline V gene, CDR1 is KGHDR and CDR2 is SFDVKD. Trimming took off 3 bases at V and 3 bases at J, with 13 bases between the two ends. The CDR3 runs to 15 residues.

This clone was seen repeatedly, ten times or more. Read sequence stops 3 residues before the CDR3 end, and the germline J gene provides the missing end. The rearrangement joins TRBV2 to TRBJ2-2, with 12 positions matching TRBD2. The CDR3 is 14 amino acids. Germline CDR1 is SNHLY and CDR2 is FYNNEI. J was trimmed by 5 bases and V by 6 bases; bases with no gene match: 1. The CDR3 DNA, read in part, is TGTGCCAGCAGAACTAGCGGGAGGACCGGGGAG. Amino acids: CASRTSGRTGE. The entire CDR3 is CASRTSGRTGELFF.

In the case of this clone: The sequenced fragment ends 3 residues before the CDR3 boundary, so the rest is inferred from the germline J gene. This chain connects TRBV19 to TRBJ1-3; D is possibly TRBD1 (6 bases). This CDR3 comprises 16 residues. The V and J ends lost 5 bases and 0 bases respectively, with 14 bases between them. Germline lookup yields CDR1 LNHDA and CDR2 SQIVND (reference sequence). Incomplete CDR3 DNA: TGTGCCAGTAGTGGGACACTGGAGCTCTCTGGAAACACC. Protein: CASSGTLELSGNT. The whole CDR3 region reads CASSGTLELSGNTIYF.

This clone appeared many times. The read finishes 3 residues shy of the CDR3 end, and the germline J gene is used to complete it. V gene TRBV10-3 combines with J gene TRBJ2-3; 9 bases agree with TRBD1. Germline lookup yields CDR1 ENHRY and CDR2 SYGVKD. The ends lost 4 bases at V and 5 bases at J; junction bases unmatched: 4. The CDR3 spans 14 residues. The part of the CDR3 DNA that was read is TGTGCCATCAGTGGGACAGGGGAGGAAGATACG. It codes for CAISGTGEEDT. In full, the CDR3 is CAISGTGEEDTQYF.

This clone has ten or more counts. The CDR3 protein is CAISESTRLNTEAFF. CDR3 bases read: TGTGCCATCAGTGAGTCGACTCGATTGAACACTGAA. The V and J genes are TRBV10-3 and TRBJ1-1; D is ambiguous. The DNA ends 3 residues before the CDR3 does, and the rest of the CDR3 is filled in from the germline J gene. The CDR3 has 15 residues. Germline V gives CDR1 ENHRY, CDR2 SYGVKD. V was cut by 0 bases and J by 0 bases, with 8 bases left in between.

This clone was found many times. The DNA ends 3 residues before the CDR3 does, and the rest of the CDR3 is filled in from the germline J gene. The chain uses TRBV18 and TRBJ1-1; 7 nucleotides align to TRBD1. The CDR3 spans 14 residues. Germline trimming cut 4 bases from V and 3 bases from J; bases unmatched to any gene: 5. In germline, CDR1 is KGHSH, CDR2 LQKENI. The CDR3 sequence is CASSLRQGYTEAFF. The sequenced part of the CDR3 DNA is TGTGCCAGCTCACTTCGACAGGGATACACTGAA.

This clone has a count of ten or more. Read sequence stops 3 residues before the CDR3 end, and the germline J gene provides the missing end. This rearrangement joins TRBV30 to TRBJ2-7; D is uncertain. The CDR3 has 11 amino acids. Germline CDR1 and CDR2: GTSNPN and SVGIG (reference sequence). Trimming stripped 0 bases from V and 5 bases from J, with 5 bases between. Partial CDR3 DNA: TGTGCCTGGAGTGTAGCCGACGAG. It codes for CAWSVADE. The whole CDR3 reads CAWSVADEQYF.

Ten or more counts support this clone. The DNA ends 3 residues before the CDR3 does, and the rest of the CDR3 is filled in from the germline J gene. The chain couples TRBV29-1 to TRBJ2-1, with 7 bases fitting TRBD2. The J segment lost 6 bases and the V segment lost 4 bases, leaving 3 bases of the junction unmatched. CDR3 length: 12 residues. Germline V CDR1 and CDR2: SQVTM, ANQGSEA. The CDR3 sequence is CSVVSSGNEQFF. Partial CDR3 DNA: TGCAGCGTTGTTTCTAGCGGCAATGAG.

This clone was seen repeatedly, ten times or more. The sequence runs out 3 residues before the end of the CDR3; the remainder is reconstructed from the germline J gene. The chain couples TRBV7-9 to TRBJ2-1; D is unclear. Germline CDR1 is SEHNR and CDR2 is FQNEAQ (reference sequence). Trimming removed 6 bases at V and 6 bases at J, with 6 bases between. There are 11 residues in the CDR3. The chain's CDR3 is CASSTFNEQFF. CDR3 DNA (partial): TGTGCCAGCAGTACATTCAATGAG. The full variable domain, rest sourced from reference TRBV7-9 and TRBJ2-1, is DTGVSQNPRHKITKRGQNVTFRCDPISEHNRLYWYRQTLGQGPEFLTYFQNEAQLEKSRLLSDRFSAERPKGSFSTLEIQRTEQGDSAMYLCASSTFNEQFFGPGTRLTVL.

This clone was found many times. The DNA ends 3 residues before the CDR3 does, and the rest of the CDR3 is filled in from the germline J gene. V is TRBV5-1 and J is TRBJ2-1; 14 nucleotides align to TRBD2. CDR1 and CDR2 from the germline V gene are SGHRS and YFSETQ. This CDR3 is 16 amino acids long. V lost 2 bases and J lost 7; bases outside the gene matches: 5. The CDR3 bases that were read are TGCGCCAGCAGCTTTGGACTAGCGGGAGGCGTGAATGAG. Its protein product is CASSFGLAGGVNE. The whole CDR3 is CASSFGLAGGVNEQFF.

Many counts were recorded for this clone. The read ends 3 residues early relative to the CDR3; the germline J gene fills the gap. The rearrangement links TRBV28 to TRBJ2-7; 11 bases match TRBD2. CDR3 size: 16 residues. The germline V gene encodes CDR1 MDHEN and CDR2 SYDVKM. With V trimmed by 5 bases and J by 5 bases, 11 bases remained unmatched. Partial CDR3 DNA: TGTGCCAGCAGTATTAGCGGGAGGGCCGTTTCCCACGAG. Translating gives CASSISGRAVSHE. In full, the CDR3 is CASSISGRAVSHEQYF.

Ten or more counts support this clone. The observed sequence ends 3 residues before the CDR3 terminus, with the missing tail filled in from the germline J gene. The chain uses TRBV11-3 and TRBJ2-3; D is perhaps TRBD1 (5 bases). This CDR3 has 14 residues. Per the germline V gene, CDR1 is SGHNT and CDR2 is YENEEA. V lost 5 bases to trimming and J lost 6 bases, with 15 bases between them. The CDR3 spells CASSPGQVMDTQYF. Partial CDR3 DNA: TGTGCCAGCAGCCCCGGACAAGTGATGGATACG.

This clone was recorded at least ten times. CDR3 in amino acids: CASSPGQGASEQFF. The covered CDR3 bases are TGTGCCAGCTCACCGGGACAGGGGGCTTCTGAG. The chain uses TRBV18 and TRBJ2-1, with 12 bases identical to TRBD1. The read finishes 3 residues shy of the CDR3 end, and the germline J gene is used to complete it. Germline CDR1 and CDR2: KGHSH and LQKENI. V shed 3 bases, J shed 9 bases, and the junction held 3 bases outside the gene matches. CDR3 size: 14 residues.

In its sample, this clone was seen many times. The CDR3 is cut off 3 residues early in the read; its end comes from the germline J gene. V is TRBV9 and J is TRBJ2-7; 8 bases align to TRBD1. The CDR3 length is 15 residues. Germline V gene sequence: CDR1 SGDLS, CDR2 YYNGEE. V lost 0 bases, J lost 5 bases, and 7 bases stayed unmatched. The CDR3 loop reads CASSVDGQGRDEQYF. Incomplete CDR3 DNA: TGTGCCAGCAGCGTAGACGGACAGGGAAGGGACGAG. The full variable domain, its missing parts supplied by reference TRBV9 and TRBJ2-7, is DSGVTQTPKHLITATGQRVTLRCSPRSGDLSVYWYQQSLDQGLQFLIQYYNGEERAKGNILERFSAQQFPDLHSELNLSSLELGDSALYFCASSVDGQGRDEQYFGPGTRLTVT.

This clone showed up many times. The read comes to an end 3 residues before the CDR3 does, leaving the germline J gene to fill in the end. The chain has TRBV20-1 and TRBJ2-4; D might be TRBD2 (6 bases). There are 13 residues in the CDR3. The germline V gene has CDR1 DFQATT and CDR2 SNEGSKA (reference sequence). The chain's CDR3 is CSADDRDSSLQYF. The part of the CDR3 DNA that was read is TGCAGTGCAGACGACCGGGACTCTTCTCTT.

This clone was recorded many times. The CDR3 end is not reached by the read, which stops 3 residues before it; the germline J gene fills it in. The chain recombines TRBV20-1 with TRBJ2-7; possibly TRBD1 for D (5 bases). The germline CDR1 and CDR2 sequences are DFQATT and SNEGSKA (reference sequence). Trimming took 2 bases from V and 6 from J, leaving 8 bases between them. The CDR3 runs 11 residues. The CDR3 sequence: CSARQGGEQYF. Partial CDR3 DNA: TGCAGTGCTAGACAGGGCGGCGAG.

This clone was picked up many times. The read terminates 3 residues before the CDR3 end, so the remaining end is supplied by the germline J gene. The chain combines TRBV28 with TRBJ2-6; 13 nucleotides line up with TRBD2. With V trimmed by 6 bases and J by 0 bases, 5 bases remained unmatched. Germline CDR1 is MDHEN and CDR2 is SYDVKM. The CDR3 consists of 18 residues. CDR3 DNA (partial): TGTGCCAGCAGCCAGGGACTAGCGGGATTCTCTGGGGCCAACGTC. It is translated as CASSQGLAGFSGANV. The entire CDR3 sequence reads CASSQGLAGFSGANVLTF.

This clone was counted many times. Coverage ceases 3 residues before the CDR3 finishes, and the germline J gene fills in the end. The chain uses TRBV7-9 and TRBJ2-7; TRBD2 might be the D (5 bases). The CDR3 covers 15 residues. The ends were cut back, 3 bases at V and 5 bases at J, with 17 bases in the middle. Germline V gene sequence: CDR1 SEHNR, CDR2 FQNEAQ (reference sequence). The chain's CDR3 is CASSLGRAESNEQYF. The sequenced CDR3 bases are TGTGCCAGCAGCTTGGGCCGAGCGGAGTCCAACGAG.

This clone was observed at least ten times. The sequenced fragment ends 3 residues before the CDR3 boundary, so the rest is inferred from the germline J gene. The chain joins TRBV7-2 to TRBJ1-2; 7 nucleotides match TRBD1. CDR3 size: 15 residues. Germline trimming cut 7 bases from V and 7 bases from J; bases unmatched to any gene: 15. From germline, CDR1 is SGHTA and CDR2 FQGNSA. CDR3 DNA, as far as it was read: TGTGCCAGCACCCAGGGTGCCAGGGGGGCGAGTGGC. Protein product: CASTQGARGASG. The full CDR3 reads CASTQGARGASGYTF.

This clone was detected ten times or more. The read terminates 3 residues ahead of where the CDR3 ends, so the germline J gene completes it. The chain is built from TRBV20-1 and TRBJ2-3, with D maybe TRBD1 (7 bases). The CDR3 is 15 amino acids. CDR1 is DFQATT, CDR2 SNEGSKA, per germline (reference sequence). V lost 6 bases to trimming and J lost 2 bases, with 18 bases between them. The CDR3 sequence: CSATPRGAYTDTQYF. The part of the CDR3 DNA that was read is TGCAGTGCCACGCCCAGGGGGGCGTACACAGATACG.

This clone was detected many times. The CDR3 goes on 3 residues after the read ends, and that part is filled in from the germline J gene. The genes are TRBV30 and TRBJ1-4; no firm D call. The V end lost 0 bases, the J end lost 7 bases, and 9 bases lay between the germline ends. Per the germline V gene, CDR1 is GTSNPN and CDR2 is SVGIG (reference sequence). The CDR3 runs to 13 residues. Here the CDR3 reads CAWSVRYGEKLFF. The CDR3 bases that were read are TGTGCCTGGAGTGTACGGTATGGTGAAAAA.

This clone was seen at least ten times. Coverage ceases 3 residues before the CDR3 finishes, and the germline J gene fills in the end. The chain is built from TRBV5-8 and TRBJ2-3; TRBD1 matches 9 bases. Losses at the gene ends were 4 bases for V and 4 bases for J; bases not matched to a gene: 4. The germline V gene encodes CDR1 SGHTS and CDR2 YDEGEE. The CDR3 has 14 amino acids. CDR3 region: CASSPRQGADTQYF. CDR3 DNA, as far as it was read: TGTGCCAGCAGCCCCCGACAGGGGGCAGATACG.

The sample holds many counts of this clone. The sequenced fragment ends 3 residues before the CDR3 boundary, so the rest is inferred from the germline J gene. The genes are TRBV18 and TRBJ2-5; 12 bases fit TRBD2. This CDR3 contains 14 residues. V shed 3 bases and J 4 bases; nucleotides not matched to a gene: 0. From germline, CDR1 is KGHSH and CDR2 LQKENI. This CDR3 is CASSPGLAGETQYF. The CDR3 DNA, read in part, is TGTGCCAGCTCACCGGGACTAGCGGGAGAGACC.

This clone was picked up many times. Sequencing ends 3 residues short of the CDR3 end; the germline J gene provides the rest. V and J are TRBV5-1 and TRBJ2-7; the match to TRBD2 covers 9 bases. Trimming cost V 3 bases and J 0 bases; bases outside gene matches: 1. Germline V gene data show CDR1 as SGHRS and CDR2 as YFSETQ. This CDR3 is built from 14 residues. CDR3 amino acids: CASSSSGNSYEQYF. The part of the CDR3 DNA that was read is TGCGCCAGCAGCTCTAGCGGGAACTCCTACGAG.

This clone was counted at least ten times. The CDR3 extends 3 residues past the end of the read, so its final part is completed from the germline J gene. The V gene is TRBV19, the J gene TRBJ2-3; D gene uncertain. There are 12 residues in the CDR3. The V end lost 4 bases, the J end lost 5 bases, and 7 bases lay between the germline ends. Looked up from germline, CDR1 is LNHDA and CDR2 is SQIVND (reference sequence). The CDR3 spells CASSNVRDTQYF. The DNA read from the CDR3 is TGTGCCAGTAGTAATGTTAGAGATACG.